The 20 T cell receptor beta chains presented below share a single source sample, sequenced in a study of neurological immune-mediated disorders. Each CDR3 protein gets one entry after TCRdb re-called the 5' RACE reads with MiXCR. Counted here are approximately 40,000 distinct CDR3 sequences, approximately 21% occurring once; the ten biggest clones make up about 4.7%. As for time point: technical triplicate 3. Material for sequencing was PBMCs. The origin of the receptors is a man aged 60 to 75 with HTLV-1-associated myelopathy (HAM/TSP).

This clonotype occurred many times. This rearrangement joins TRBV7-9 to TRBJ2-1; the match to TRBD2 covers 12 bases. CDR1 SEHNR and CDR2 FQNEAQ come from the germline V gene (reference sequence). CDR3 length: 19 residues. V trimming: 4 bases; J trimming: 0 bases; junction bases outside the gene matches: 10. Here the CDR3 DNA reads TGTGCCAGCAGCTCGACTAGCGGGAGATCCCCGAGCTCCTACAATGAGCAGTTCTTC. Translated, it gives CASSSTSGRSPSSYNEQFF.

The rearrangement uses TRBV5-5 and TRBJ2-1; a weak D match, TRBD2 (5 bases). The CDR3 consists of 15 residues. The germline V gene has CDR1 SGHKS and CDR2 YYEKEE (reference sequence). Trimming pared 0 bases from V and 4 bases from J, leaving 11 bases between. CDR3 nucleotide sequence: TGTGCCAGCAGCTTGGTCAGCGGAGAGTACAATGAGCAGTTCTTC. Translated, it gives CASSLVSGEYNEQFF.

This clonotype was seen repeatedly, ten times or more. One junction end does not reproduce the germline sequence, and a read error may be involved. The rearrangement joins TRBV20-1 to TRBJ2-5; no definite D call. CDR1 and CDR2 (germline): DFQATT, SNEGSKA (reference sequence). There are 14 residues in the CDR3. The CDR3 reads CSPRDPRDQETQYF. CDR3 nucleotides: TGCAGTCCTAGAGACCCACGGGACCAAGAGACCCAGTACTTC.

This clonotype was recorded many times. CDR3 nucleotide sequence: TGTGCCAGCAGCCCCGGGACCGCGAGTTTGGAGCAGTTCTTC. This encodes CASSPGTASLEQFF. The chain recombines TRBV7-2 with TRBJ2-1, with D perhaps given as TRBD1 or TRBD2 (5 bases each). Germline values: CDR1 SGHTA, CDR2 FQGNSA. Trimming stripped 5 bases from V and 10 bases from J, with 18 bases between. CDR3 length equals 14 residues.

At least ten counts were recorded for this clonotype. The CDR3 coding sequence is TGTGCCAGCAGTGGGACCTACGAGCAGTACTTC. Translated, it gives CASSGTYEQYF. The gene calls are TRBV6-6 and TRBJ2-7; no definite D call. V lost 5 bases and J 2 bases, leaving 4 bases between the germline ends. This CDR3 is built from 11 residues. Germline loops: CDR1 MNHNY, CDR2 SVGAGI (reference sequence).

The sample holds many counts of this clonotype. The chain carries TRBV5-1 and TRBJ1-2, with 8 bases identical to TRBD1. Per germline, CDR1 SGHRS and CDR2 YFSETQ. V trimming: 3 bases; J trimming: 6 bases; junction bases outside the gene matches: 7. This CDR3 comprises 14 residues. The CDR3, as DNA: TGCGCCAGCAGCTCCCGACAGGGGATGGATGGCTACACCTTC. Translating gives CASSSRQGMDGYTF.

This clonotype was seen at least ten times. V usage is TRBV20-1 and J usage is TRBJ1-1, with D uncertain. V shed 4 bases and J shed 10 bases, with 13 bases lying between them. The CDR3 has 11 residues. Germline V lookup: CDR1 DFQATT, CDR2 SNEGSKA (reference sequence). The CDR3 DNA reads TGCAGTGCTAAGAGCGTGAAGGTAGCTTTCTTT. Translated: CSAKSVKVAFF.

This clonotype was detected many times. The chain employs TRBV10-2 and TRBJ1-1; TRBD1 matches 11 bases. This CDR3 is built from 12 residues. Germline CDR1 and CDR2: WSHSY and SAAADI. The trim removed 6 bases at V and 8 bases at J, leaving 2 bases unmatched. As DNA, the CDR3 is TGCGCCAGCAGCGGACAGGGGGCAGAAGCTTTCTTT. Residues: CASSGQGAEAFF.

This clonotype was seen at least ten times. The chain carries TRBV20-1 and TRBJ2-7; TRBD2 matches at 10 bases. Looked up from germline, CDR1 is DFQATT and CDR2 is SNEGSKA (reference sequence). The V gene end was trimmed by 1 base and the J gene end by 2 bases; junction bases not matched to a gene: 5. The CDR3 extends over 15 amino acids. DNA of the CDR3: TGCAGTGCTAGAGCTCGGACTAGCGGTGCCTACGAGCAGTACTTC. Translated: CSARARTSGAYEQYF.

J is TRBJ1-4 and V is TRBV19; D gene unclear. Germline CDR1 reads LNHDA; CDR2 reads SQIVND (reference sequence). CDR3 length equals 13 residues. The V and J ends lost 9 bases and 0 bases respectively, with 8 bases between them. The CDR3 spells CASQVATNEKLFF. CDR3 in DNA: TGTGCCAGCCAAGTTGCAACTAATGAAAAACTGTTTTTT. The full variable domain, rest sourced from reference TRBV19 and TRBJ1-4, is DGGITQSPKYLFRKEGQNVTLSCEQNLNHDAMYWYRQDPGQGLRLIYYSQIVNDFQKGDIAEGYSVSREKKESFPLTVTSAQKNPTAFYLCASQVATNEKLFFGSGTQLSVL.

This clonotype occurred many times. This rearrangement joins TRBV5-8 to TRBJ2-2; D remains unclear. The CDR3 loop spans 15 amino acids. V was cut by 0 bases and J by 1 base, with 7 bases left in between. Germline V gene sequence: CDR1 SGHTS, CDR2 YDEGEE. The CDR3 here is CASSLVGGNTGELFF. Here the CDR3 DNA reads TGTGCCAGCAGCTTGGTCGGTGGGAACACCGGGGAGCTGTTTTTT. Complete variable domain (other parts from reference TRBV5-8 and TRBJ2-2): EAGVTQSPTHLIKTRGQQATLRCSPISGHTSVYWYQQALGLGLQFLLWYDEGEERNRGNFPPRFSGRQFPNYSSELNVNALELEDSALYLCASSLVGGNTGELFFGEGSRLTVL.

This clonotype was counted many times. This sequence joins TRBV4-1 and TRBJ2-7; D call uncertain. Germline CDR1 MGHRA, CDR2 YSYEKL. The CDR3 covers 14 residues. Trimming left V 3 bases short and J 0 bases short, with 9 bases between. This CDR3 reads CASSHAGSSYEQYF. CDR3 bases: TGCGCCAGCAGCCATGCCGGAAGCTCCTACGAGCAGTACTTC.

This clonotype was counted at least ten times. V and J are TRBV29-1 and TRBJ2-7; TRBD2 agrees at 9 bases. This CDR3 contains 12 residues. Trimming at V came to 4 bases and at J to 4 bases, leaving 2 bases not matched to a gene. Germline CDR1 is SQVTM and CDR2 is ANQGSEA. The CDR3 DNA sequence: TGCAGCGTTGCTAGCGGGATGTACGAGCAGTACTTC. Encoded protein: CSVASGMYEQYF.

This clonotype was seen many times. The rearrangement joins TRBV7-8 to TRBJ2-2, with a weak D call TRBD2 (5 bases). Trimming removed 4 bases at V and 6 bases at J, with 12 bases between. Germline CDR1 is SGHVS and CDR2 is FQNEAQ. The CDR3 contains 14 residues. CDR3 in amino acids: CASSSLLEAGELFF. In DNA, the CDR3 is TGTGCCAGCAGCTCCCTCTTGGAGGCCGGGGAGCTGTTTTTT.

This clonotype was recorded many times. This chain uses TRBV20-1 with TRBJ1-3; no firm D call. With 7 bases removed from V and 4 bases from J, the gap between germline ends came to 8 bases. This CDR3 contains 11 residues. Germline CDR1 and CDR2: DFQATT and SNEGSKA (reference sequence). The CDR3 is CSVLTGNTIYF. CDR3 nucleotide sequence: TGCAGTGTACTGACAGGAAACACCATATATTTT.

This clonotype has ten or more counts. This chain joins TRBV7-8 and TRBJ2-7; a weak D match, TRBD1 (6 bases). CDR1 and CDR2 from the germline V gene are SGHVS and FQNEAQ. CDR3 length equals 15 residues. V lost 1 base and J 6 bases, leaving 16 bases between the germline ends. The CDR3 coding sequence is TGTGCCAGCAGCTTAGGGGACCTACAGGGCCGCGAGCAGTACTTC. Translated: CASSLGDLQGREQYF.

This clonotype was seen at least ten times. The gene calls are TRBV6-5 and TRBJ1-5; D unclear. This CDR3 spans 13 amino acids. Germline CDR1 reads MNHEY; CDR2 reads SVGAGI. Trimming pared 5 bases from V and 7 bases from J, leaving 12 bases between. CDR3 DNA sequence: TGTGCCAGCAGTCGAGTCGGTGGGCAGCCCCAGCATTTT. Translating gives CASSRVGGQPQHF.

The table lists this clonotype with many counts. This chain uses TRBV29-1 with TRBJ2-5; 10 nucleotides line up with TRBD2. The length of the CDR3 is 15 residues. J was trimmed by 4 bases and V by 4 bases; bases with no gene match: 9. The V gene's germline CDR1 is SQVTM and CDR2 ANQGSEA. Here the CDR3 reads CSVVKAGGPGETQYF. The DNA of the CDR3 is TGCAGCGTTGTAAAAGCGGGAGGGCCGGGAGAGACCCAGTACTTC. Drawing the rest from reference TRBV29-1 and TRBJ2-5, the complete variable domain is SAVISQKPSRDICQRGTSLTIQCQVDSQVTMMFWYRQQPGQSLTLIATANQGSEATYESGFVIDKFPISRPNLTFSTLTVSNMSPEDSSIYLCSVVKAGGPGETQYFGPGTRLLVL.

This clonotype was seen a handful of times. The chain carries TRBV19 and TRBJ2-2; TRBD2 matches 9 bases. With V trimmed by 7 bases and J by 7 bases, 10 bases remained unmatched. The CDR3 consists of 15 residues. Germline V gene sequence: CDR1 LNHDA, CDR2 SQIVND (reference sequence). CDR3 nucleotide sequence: TGTGCCAGTATCCCGGGTAGCGGGAGAGTCGGGGAGCTGTTTTTT. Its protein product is CASIPGSGRVGELFF.

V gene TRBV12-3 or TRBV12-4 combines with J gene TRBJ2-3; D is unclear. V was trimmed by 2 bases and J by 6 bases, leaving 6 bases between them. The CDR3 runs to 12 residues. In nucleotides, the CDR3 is TGTGCCAGCAGTTTATTGATGGATACGCAGTATTTT. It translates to CASSLLMDTQYF.